The next 5 T cell receptor beta chains were all read from a single sample in a study of blood T cell repertoires in COVID-19. Sequencing was performed with immunoSEQ multiplex PCR; in TCRdb, only in-frame clones are kept and a portion is missing. The sample lists about 150,000 clones; about 90% were seen once. Input material: PBMCs or T cells enriched from blood (not recorded which). The source of these receptors is a woman aged 50 to 60 who had recovered from COVID-19.

The chain uses TRBV4-1 and TRBJ2-7, with a possible D match to TRBD1 (6 bases). The CDR3 extends over 14 amino acids. The ends were cut back, 4 bases at V and 3 bases at J, with 13 bases in the middle. Germline V gene lookup returns CDR1 MGHRA and CDR2 YSYEKL. The CDR3 region is CASSPQTGNYEQYF. The CDR3 coding sequence is TGCGCCAGCAGCCCTCAGACAGGAAACTACGAGCAGTACTTC.

The DNA of the CDR3 is TGTGCCAGCAGCGCACAGGGTTCCCTTCGCATGAACACTGAAGCTTTCTTT. As protein: CASSAQGSLRMNTEAFF. The chain uses TRBV5-6 and TRBJ1-1; tentatively, D is TRBD1 (6 bases). Germline CDR1 and CDR2: SGHDT and YYEEEE. The CDR3 loop spans 17 amino acids. The V end lost 4 bases, the J end lost 0 bases, and 19 bases lay between the germline ends.

The genes are TRBV3-1 (or the pseudogene TRBV3-2) and TRBJ2-1; D is possibly TRBD2 (6 bases). From germline, CDR1 is LGHDT and CDR2 YNNKEL (reference sequence). Trimming cost V 4 bases and J 0 bases, with 13 bases left between them. The CDR3 spans 16 residues. The CDR3 DNA reads as TGTGCCAGCAGCCCTCGGGACTTGGGCTCCTACAATGAGCAGTTCTTC. Amino acid sequence: CASSPRDLGSYNEQFF.

The rearrangement joins TRBV24-1 to TRBJ1-3; D gene unclear. Germline V CDR1 and CDR2: KGHDR, SFDVKD. Between the trimmed V and J ends, which lost 4 bases and 4 bases, there was a span of 10 bases. The CDR3 covers 14 residues. CDR3 region: CATSDGFGGNTIYF. CDR3 in DNA: TGTGCCACCAGTGACGGATTCGGGGGAAACACCATATATTTT.

The chain carries TRBV7-9 and TRBJ2-1; the match to TRBD2 covers 10 bases. This CDR3 comprises 16 residues. The V and J ends lost 1 base and 2 bases, in that order; junction bases with no gene match: 2. Looked up from germline, CDR1 is SEHNR and CDR2 is FQNEAQ (reference sequence). The CDR3 reads CASSLGTSGTYNEQFF. CDR3 DNA: TGTGCCAGCAGCTTAGGGACTAGCGGAACCTACAATGAGCAGTTCTTC.